Each of the 10 T cell receptor beta chains below was sequenced from the same sample in a study of beta chain bispecific antibodies for T cell cancers. Whole-study results and caveats: Most targeted TRBV signal came from the leukemia cell line cells, not normal T cells.

Antigens for these TCRs are unknown. Using its own MiXCR run on the 5' RACE reads, TCRdb lists one record per CDR3 protein. This sample has about 18,000 distinct CDR3 sequences; around 2.1% occur once, and the top ten carry less than 9%. Expansion lasted approximately 3 days, with either anti-CD3 antibody OKT3 or CD3/CD28 beads. The material sequenced was healthy donor T cells cultured with leukemia cells. These receptors all stem from a human donor in good health. Some clones in this sample may be carry-over from other donors' samples.

This clonotype was seen many times. DNA of the CDR3: TGCGCCAGCGACGCGGGGGAGGAGACCCAGTACTTC. Translation gives CASDAGEETQYF. This sequence joins TRBV5-1 and TRBJ2-5; 7 positions agree with TRBD2. From germline, CDR1 is SGHRS and CDR2 YFSETQ. The CDR3 has 12 amino acids. With 7 bases clipped from V and 5 bases from J, the junction kept 5 bases outside the gene matches.

This clonotype occurred many times. This chain uses TRBV7-2 with TRBJ2-5, with D uncertain. Trimming removed 2 bases from V and 7 bases from J, with 11 bases in between. This CDR3 spans 13 amino acids. Germline-derived CDR1 and CDR2 are SGHTA and FQGNSA. CDR3 sequence: CASSLQLIRTQYF. As DNA, the CDR3 is TGTGCCAGCAGCTTACAACTCATACGGACCCAGTACTTC. The full variable domain, in which reference TRBV7-2 and TRBJ2-5 provide the parts outside the CDR3, is GAGVSQSPSNKVTEKGKDVELRCDPISGHTALYWYRQSLGQGLEFLIYFQGNSAPDKSGLPSDRFSAERTGGSVSTLTIQRTQQEDSAVYLCASSLQLIRTQYFGPGTRLLVL.

This clonotype was found many times. The chain couples TRBV12-3 or TRBV12-4 to TRBJ2-1, with TRBD2 matching over 11 bases. The CDR3 totals 14 residues. V gave up 7 bases and J gave up 9 bases; unmatched junction bases: 8. DNA of the CDR3: TGTGCCAGCACCTTTAGCGGGGGGGCGGTTGAGCAGTTCTTC. Amino acids: CASTFSGGAVEQFF.

The chain links TRBV7-9 to TRBJ1-2; D gene unclear. Per germline, CDR1 SEHNR and CDR2 FQNEAQ (reference sequence). V lost 3 bases and J 2 bases, leaving 7 bases between the germline ends. CDR3 length equals 13 residues. CDR3 nucleotide sequence: TGTGCCAGCAGCTTCGAAGGGAACTATGGCTACACCTTC. Amino acid sequence: CASSFEGNYGYTF.

This clonotype came up many times. The chain links TRBV5-1 to TRBJ2-7; 7 bases agree with TRBD1. V trimming: 2 bases; J trimming: 3 bases; junction bases outside the gene matches: 5. Germline V gene data show CDR1 as SGHRS and CDR2 as YFSETQ. The CDR3 has 14 residues. CDR3 in amino acids: CASSFSRGHYEQYF. DNA for the CDR3: TGCGCCAGCAGCTTCTCTAGGGGGCACTACGAGCAGTACTTC.

This clonotype was picked up many times. The V call is TRBV20-1, the J call TRBJ2-7; D could derive from TRBD1 or TRBD2 (5 bases each). Germline lookup yields CDR1 DFQATT and CDR2 SNEGSKA (reference sequence). Trimming took off 0 bases at V and 0 bases at J, with 12 bases between the two ends. The CDR3 sequence is 15 residues long. The CDR3 sequence: CSARDHRDGSYEQYF. In DNA, the CDR3 is TGCAGTGCTAGAGACCACCGGGACGGCTCCTACGAGCAGTACTTC.

This clonotype is labeled medium-sized. The gene calls are TRBV14 and TRBJ2-7; D is perhaps TRBD2 (5 bases). V lost 4 bases and J lost 0, with 10 bases in between. The CDR3 is 14 amino acids. Germline values: CDR1 SGHDN, CDR2 FVKESK. CDR3 residues: CASSPNRDSYEQYF. The DNA for the CDR3 is TGTGCCAGCAGCCCCAACCGGGACTCCTACGAGCAGTACTTC. Full variable domain (remainder filled in from reference TRBV14 and TRBJ2-7): EAGVTQFPSHSVIEKGQTVTLRCDPISGHDNLYWYRRVMGKEIKFLLHFVKESKQDESGMPNNRFLAERTGGTYSTLKVQPAELEDSGVYFCASSPNRDSYEQYFGPGTRLTVT.

In its sample, this clonotype was seen many times. V is TRBV12-3 or TRBV12-4 and J is TRBJ1-3; unclear D gene. CDR3 length: 12 amino acids. V was clipped by 9 bases and J by 4 bases, with 10 bases between them. The CDR3 reads CASTLTGNTIYF. CDR3 DNA: TGTGCCAGTACCCTCACCGGAAACACCATATATTTT.

This clonotype was recorded many times. This sequence joins TRBV6-2 or TRBV6-3 and TRBJ1-2; possibly TRBD1 for D (6 bases). The CDR3 contains 15 residues. The germline V and J ends were trimmed by 2 bases and 6 bases, with 16 bases remaining between them. CDR1 and CDR2 from the germline V gene are MNHEY and SVGEGT. As DNA, the CDR3 is TGTGCCAGCAGTTACCTCCTACAGGGTAGTGATGGCTACACCTTC. Translated, it gives CASSYLLQGSDGYTF.

This clonotype was observed at least ten times. The gene calls are TRBV3-1 and TRBJ2-7; a possible D gene is TRBD2 (7 bases). Germline CDR1 LGHDT, CDR2 YNNKEL (reference sequence). This CDR3 region has 16 residues. The V end was cut by 4 bases, the J end by 3 bases, with 19 bases between. CDR3 loop: CASSPTPGGLVYEQYF. In DNA, the CDR3 is TGTGCCAGCAGCCCCACCCCCGGGGGGCTGGTCTACGAGCAGTACTTC.